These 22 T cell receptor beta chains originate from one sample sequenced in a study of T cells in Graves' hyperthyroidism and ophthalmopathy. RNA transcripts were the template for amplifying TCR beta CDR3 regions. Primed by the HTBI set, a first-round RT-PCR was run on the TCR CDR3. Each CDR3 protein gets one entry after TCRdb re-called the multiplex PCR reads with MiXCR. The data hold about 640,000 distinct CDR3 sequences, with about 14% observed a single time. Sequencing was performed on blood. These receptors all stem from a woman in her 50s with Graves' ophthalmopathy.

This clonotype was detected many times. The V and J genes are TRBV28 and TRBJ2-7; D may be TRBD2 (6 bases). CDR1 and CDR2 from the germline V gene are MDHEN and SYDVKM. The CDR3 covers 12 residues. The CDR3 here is CATSPGVGEQYF. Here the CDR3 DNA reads TGTGCGACCTCTCCGGGGGTAGGCGAGCAGTACTTC.

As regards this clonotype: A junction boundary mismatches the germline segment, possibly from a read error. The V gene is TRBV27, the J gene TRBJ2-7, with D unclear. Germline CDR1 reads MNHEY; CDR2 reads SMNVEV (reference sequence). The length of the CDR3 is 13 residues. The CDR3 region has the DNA TGTGCCAGCAGTCCCCCGGGCTCCTGCGAGCAGTACTTC. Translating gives CASSPPGSCEQYF.

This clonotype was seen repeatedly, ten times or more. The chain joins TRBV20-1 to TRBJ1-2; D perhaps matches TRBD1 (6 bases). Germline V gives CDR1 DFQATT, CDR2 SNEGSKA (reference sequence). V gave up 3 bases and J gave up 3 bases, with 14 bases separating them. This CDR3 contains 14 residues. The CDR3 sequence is CSASGLAGDYGYTF. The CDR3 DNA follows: TGCAGTGCTAGTGGTTTGGCAGGGGACTATGGCTACACCTTC.

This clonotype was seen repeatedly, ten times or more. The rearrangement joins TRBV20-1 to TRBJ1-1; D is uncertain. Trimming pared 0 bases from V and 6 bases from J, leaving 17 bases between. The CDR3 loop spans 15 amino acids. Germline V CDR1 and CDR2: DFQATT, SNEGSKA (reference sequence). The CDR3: CSARDQHPLMAEAFF. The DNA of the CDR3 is TGCAGTGCTAGAGATCAGCATCCCCTTATGGCTGAAGCTTTCTTT.

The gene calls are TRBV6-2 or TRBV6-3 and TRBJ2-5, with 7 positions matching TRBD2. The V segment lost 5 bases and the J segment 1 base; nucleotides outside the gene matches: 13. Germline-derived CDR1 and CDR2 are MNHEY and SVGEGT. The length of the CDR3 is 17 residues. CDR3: CASSHFRTRGPQETQYF. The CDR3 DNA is TGTGCCAGCAGTCACTTCCGGACTAGAGGGCCCCAAGAGACCCAGTACTTC.

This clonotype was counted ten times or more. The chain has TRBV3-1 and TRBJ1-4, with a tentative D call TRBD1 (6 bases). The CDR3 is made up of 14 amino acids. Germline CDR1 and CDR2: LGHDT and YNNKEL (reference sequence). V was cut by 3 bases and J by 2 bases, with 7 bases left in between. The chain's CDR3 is CASSHGGTNEKLFF. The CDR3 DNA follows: TGTGCCAGCAGCCATGGGGGCACTAATGAAAAACTGTTTTTT.

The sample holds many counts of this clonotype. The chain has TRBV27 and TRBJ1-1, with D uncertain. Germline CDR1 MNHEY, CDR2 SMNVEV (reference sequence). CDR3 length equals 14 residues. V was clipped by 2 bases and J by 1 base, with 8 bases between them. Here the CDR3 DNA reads TGTGCCAGCAGTTTAAAAGGGAGGAACACTGAAGCTTTCTTT. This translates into CASSLKGRNTEAFF.

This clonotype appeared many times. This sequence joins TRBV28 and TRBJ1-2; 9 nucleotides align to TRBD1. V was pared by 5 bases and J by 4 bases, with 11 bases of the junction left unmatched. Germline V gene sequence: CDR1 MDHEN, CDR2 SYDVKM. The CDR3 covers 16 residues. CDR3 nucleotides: TGTGCCAGCAGTGCCCCCGGGACAGGGAATAGCTATGGCTACACCTTC. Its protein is CASSAPGTGNSYGYTF.

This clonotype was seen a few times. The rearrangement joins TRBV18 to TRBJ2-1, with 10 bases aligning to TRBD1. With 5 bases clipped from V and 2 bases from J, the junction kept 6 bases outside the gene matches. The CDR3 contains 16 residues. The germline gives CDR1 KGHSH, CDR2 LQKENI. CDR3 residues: CASSEETGGPYNEQFF. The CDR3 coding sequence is TGTGCCAGCTCAGAAGAGACAGGGGGCCCCTACAATGAGCAGTTCTTC.

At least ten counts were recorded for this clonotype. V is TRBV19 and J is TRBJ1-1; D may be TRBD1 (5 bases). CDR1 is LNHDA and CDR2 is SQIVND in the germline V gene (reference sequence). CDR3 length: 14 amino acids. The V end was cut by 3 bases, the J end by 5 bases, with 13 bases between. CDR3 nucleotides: TGTGCCAGTAGTATTGTGGTAGGGGAAACTGAAGCTTTCTTT. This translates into CASSIVVGETEAFF.

This CDR3 reads CASSFRQGNSPLHF. DNA of the CDR3: TGTGCCAGCAGTTTTCGGCAGGGGAATTCACCCCTCCACTTT. The chain employs TRBV27 and TRBJ1-6, with D possibly matching TRBD1 (6 bases). The CDR3 is 14 residues long. CDR1 is MNHEY, CDR2 SMNVEV, per germline (reference sequence). Deletions cut 3 bases from V and 7 bases from J, with 10 bases between.

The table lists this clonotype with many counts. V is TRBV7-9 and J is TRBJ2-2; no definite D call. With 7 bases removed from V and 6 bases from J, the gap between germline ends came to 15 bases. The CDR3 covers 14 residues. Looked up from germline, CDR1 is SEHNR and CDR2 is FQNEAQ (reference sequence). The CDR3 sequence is CASTPAVDSGELFF. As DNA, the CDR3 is TGTGCCAGCACCCCCGCGGTAGATTCCGGGGAGCTGTTTTTT.

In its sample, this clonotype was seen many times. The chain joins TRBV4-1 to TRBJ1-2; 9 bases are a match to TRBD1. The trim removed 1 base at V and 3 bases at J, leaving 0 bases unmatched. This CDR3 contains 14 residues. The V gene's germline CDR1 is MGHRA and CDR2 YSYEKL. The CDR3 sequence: CASSQGDRDYGYTF. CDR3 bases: TGCGCCAGCAGCCAAGGGGACAGGGACTATGGCTACACCTTC.

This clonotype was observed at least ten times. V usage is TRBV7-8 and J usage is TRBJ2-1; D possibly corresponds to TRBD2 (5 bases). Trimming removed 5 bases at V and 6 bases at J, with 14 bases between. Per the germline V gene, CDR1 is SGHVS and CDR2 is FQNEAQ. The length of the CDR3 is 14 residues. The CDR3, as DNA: TGTGCCAGCAGCCAAACTAGGTTTCTCAATGAGCAGTTCTTC. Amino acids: CASSQTRFLNEQFF.

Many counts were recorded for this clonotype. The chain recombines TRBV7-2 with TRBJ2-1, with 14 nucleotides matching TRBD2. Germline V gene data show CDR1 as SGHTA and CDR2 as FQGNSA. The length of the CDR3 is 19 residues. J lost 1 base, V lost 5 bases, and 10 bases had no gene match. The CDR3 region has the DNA TGTGCCAGCAGCGGCCCGGGACTAGCGGGGGAGGGATCCTACAATGAGCAGTTCTTC. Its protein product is CASSGPGLAGEGSYNEQFF.

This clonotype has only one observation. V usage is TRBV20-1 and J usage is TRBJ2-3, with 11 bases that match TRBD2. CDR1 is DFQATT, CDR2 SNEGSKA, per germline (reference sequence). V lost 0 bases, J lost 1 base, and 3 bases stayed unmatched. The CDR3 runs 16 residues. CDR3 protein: CSAREGSGGGTDTQYF. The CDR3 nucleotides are TGCAGTGCTAGAGAAGGTAGCGGGGGGGGCACAGATACGCAGTATTTT.

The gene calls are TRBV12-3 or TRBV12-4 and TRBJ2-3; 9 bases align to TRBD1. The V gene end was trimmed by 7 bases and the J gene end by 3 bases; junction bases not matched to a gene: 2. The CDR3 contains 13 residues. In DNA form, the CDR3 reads TGTGCCAGCAACAGGGGGCGGACAGATACGCAGTATTTT. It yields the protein CASNRGRTDTQYF.

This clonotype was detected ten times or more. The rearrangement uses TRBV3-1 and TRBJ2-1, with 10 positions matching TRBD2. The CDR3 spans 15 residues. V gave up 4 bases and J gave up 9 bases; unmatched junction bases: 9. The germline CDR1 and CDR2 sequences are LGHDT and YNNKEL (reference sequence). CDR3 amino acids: CASSPSYSGRSEQFF. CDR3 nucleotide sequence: TGTGCCAGCAGCCCCTCGTATAGCGGGAGGAGTGAGCAGTTCTTC.

The CDR3 nucleotides are TGTGCCAGCAGTGAAAGGGGGAGTCGGTACTTC. This translates into CASSERGSRYF. The chain has TRBV6-1 and TRBJ2-5; possibly TRBD1 for D (6 bases). From germline, CDR1 is MNHNS and CDR2 SASEGT. This CDR3 contains 11 residues. The V end was cut by 2 bases, the J end by 13 bases, with 11 bases between.

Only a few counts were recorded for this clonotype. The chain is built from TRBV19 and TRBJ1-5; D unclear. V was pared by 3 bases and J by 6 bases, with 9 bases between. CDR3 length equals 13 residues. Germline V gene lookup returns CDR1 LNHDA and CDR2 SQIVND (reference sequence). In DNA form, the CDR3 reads TGTGCCAGTAGTATGGGAAGGATTCAGCCCCAGCATTTT. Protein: CASSMGRIQPQHF.

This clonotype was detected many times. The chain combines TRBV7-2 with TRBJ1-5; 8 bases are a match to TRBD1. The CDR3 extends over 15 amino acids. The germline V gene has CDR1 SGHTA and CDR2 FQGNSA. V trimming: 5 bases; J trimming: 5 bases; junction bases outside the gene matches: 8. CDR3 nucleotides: TGTGCCAGCAGCCCGACAGGGGAAGTGGATCAGCCCCAGCATTTT. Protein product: CASSPTGEVDQPQHF.

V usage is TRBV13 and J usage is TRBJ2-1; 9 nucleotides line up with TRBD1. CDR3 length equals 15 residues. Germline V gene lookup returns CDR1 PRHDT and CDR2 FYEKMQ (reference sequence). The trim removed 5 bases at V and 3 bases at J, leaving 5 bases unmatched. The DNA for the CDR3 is TGTGCCAGCAGCAATACAGGGGGCAACTACAATGAGCAGTTCTTC. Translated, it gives CASSNTGGNYNEQFF.